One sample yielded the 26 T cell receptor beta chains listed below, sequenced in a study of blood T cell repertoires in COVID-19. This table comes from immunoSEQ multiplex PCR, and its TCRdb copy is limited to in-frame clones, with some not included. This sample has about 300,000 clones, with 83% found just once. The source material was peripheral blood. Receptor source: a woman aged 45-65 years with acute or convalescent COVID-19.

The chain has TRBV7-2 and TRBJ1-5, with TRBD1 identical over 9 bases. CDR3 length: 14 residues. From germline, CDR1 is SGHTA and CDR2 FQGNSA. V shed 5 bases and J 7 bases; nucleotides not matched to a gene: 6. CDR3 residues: CASSTQGAGQPQHF. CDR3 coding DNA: TGTGCCAGCAGCACACAGGGGGCGGGGCAGCCCCAGCATTTT.

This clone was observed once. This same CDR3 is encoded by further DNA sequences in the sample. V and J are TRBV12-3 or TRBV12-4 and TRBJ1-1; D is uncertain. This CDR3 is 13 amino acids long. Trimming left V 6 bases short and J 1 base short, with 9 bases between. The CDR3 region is CASSLQKNTEAFF. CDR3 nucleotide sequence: TGTGCCAGCAGCCTACAGAAGAACACTGAAGCTTTCTTT.

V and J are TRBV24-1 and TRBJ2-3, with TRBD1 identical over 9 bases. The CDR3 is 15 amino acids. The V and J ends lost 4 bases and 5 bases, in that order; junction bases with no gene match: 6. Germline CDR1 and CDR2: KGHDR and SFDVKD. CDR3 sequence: CATSDYTGGGDTQYF. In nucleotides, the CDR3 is TGTGCCACCAGTGACTATACAGGGGGCGGAGATACGCAGTATTTT.

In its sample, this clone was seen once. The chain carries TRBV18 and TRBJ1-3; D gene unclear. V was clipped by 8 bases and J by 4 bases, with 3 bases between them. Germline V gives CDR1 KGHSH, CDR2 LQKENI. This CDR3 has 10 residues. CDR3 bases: TGTGCCAGCCTGGGAAACACCATATATTTT. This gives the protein CASLGNTIYF.

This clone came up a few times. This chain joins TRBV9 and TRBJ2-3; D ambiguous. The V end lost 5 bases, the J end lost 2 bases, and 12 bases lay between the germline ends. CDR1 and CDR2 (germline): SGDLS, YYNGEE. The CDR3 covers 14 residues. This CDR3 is CASSDHRSTDTQYF. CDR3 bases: TGTGCCAGCAGTGACCACAGATCCACAGATACGCAGTATTTT.

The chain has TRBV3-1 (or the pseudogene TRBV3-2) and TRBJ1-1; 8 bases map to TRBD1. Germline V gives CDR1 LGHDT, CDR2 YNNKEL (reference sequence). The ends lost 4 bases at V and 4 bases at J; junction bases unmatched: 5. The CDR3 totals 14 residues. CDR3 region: CASSRPGQGTEAFF. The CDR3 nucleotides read TGTGCCAGCAGCCGGCCCGGACAGGGCACTGAAGCTTTCTTT.

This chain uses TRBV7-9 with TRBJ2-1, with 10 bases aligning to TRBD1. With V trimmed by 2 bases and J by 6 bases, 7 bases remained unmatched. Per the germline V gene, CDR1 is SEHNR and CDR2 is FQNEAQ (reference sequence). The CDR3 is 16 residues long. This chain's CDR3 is CASSLQTGGLGNEQFF. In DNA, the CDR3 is TGTGCCAGCAGCTTACAGACAGGGGGCTTGGGCAATGAGCAGTTCTTC.

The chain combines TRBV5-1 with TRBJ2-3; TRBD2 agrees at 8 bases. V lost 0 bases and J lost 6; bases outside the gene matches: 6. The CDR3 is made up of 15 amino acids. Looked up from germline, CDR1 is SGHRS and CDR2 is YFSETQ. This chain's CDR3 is CASSLGAAGADTQYF. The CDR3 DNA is TGCGCCAGCAGCTTGGGGGCAGCGGGAGCCGATACGCAGTATTTT. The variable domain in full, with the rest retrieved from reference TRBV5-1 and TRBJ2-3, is KAGVTQTPRYLIKTRGQQVTLSCSPISGHRSVSWYQQTPGQGLQFLFEYFSETQRNKGNFPGRFSGRQFSNSRSEMNVSTLELGDSALYLCASSLGAAGADTQYFGPGTRLTVL.

CDR3 in DNA: TGTGCCAGCAGTTATTGGACTAGCGGGAAAGGGGATGAGCAGTTCTTC. Translation gives CASSYWTSGKGDEQFF. V gene TRBV6-5 combines with J gene TRBJ2-1, with TRBD2 matching over 12 bases. The CDR3 consists of 16 residues. The trim removed 3 bases at V and 8 bases at J, leaving 8 bases unmatched. Germline V gives CDR1 MNHEY, CDR2 SVGAGI.

CDR3 in amino acids: CASSSRGGVSNQPQHF. CDR3 nucleotides: TGTGCCAGCAGTTCCCGTGGGGGGGTTAGCAATCAGCCCCAGCATTTT. J is TRBJ1-5 and V is TRBV27; TRBD1 is a possible D gene (5 bases). Trimming stripped 4 bases from V and 0 bases from J, with 13 bases between. The germline V gene encodes CDR1 MNHEY and CDR2 SMNVEV (reference sequence). The CDR3 sequence is 16 residues long.

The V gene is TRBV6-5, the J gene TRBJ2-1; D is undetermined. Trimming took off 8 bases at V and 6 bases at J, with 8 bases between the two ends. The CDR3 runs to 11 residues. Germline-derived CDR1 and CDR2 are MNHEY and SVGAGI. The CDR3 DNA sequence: TGTGCCAGCCGTACTGCCAATGAGCAGTTCTTC. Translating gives CASRTANEQFF.

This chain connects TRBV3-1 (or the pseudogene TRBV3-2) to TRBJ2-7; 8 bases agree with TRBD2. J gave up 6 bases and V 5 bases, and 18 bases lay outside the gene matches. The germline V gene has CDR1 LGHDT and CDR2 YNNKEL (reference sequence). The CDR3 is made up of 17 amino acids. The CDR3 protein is CASSENSGGPFLIEQYF. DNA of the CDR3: TGTGCCAGCAGCGAGAATTCGGGAGGGCCTTTTCTAATCGAGCAGTACTTC.

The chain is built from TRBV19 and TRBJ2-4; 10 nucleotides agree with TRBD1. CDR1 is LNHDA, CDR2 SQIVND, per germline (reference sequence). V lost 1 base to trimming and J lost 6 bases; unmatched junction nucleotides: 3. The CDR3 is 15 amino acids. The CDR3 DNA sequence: TGTGCCAGTAGTATAGGGGGACAGGGGCGAAACATTCAGTACTTC. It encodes CASSIGGQGRNIQYF.

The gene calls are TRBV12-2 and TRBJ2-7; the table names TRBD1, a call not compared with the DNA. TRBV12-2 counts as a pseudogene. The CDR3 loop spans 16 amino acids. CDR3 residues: CASDDRGQLYSYEQYF. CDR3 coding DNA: TGTGCAAGTGACGACAGGGGGCAACTTTACTCCTACGAGCAGTACTTC.

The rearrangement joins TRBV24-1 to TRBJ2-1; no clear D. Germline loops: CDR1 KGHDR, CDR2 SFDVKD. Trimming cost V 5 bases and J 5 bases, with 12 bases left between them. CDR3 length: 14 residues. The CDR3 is CATSGSEVDNEQFF. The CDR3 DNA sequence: TGTGCCACCAGTGGGTCAGAAGTCGACAATGAGCAGTTCTTC.

CDR3 nucleotides: TGCGCCAGCAGCCCGAGGGAACGGGGTTCCGACGAGCAGTACTTC. This gives the protein CASSPRERGSDEQYF. The chain joins TRBV4-1 to TRBJ2-7; TRBD2 might be the D (5 bases). CDR3 length: 15 amino acids. Trimming left V 4 bases short and J 5 bases short, with 18 bases between. Germline values: CDR1 MGHRA, CDR2 YSYEKL.

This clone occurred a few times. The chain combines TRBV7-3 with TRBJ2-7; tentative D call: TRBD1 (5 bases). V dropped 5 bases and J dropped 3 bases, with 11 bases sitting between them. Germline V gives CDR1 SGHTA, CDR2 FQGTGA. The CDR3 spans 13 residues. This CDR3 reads CASSPQQGYEQYF. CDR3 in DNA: TGTGCCAGCAGCCCGCAGCAGGGCTACGAGCAGTACTTC. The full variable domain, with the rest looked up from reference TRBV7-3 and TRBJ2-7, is GAGVSQTPSNKVTEKGKYVELRCDPISGHTALYWYRQSLGQGPEFLIYFQGTGAADDSGLPNDRFFAVRPEGSVSTLKIQRTERGDSAVYLCASSPQQGYEQYFGPGTRLTVT.

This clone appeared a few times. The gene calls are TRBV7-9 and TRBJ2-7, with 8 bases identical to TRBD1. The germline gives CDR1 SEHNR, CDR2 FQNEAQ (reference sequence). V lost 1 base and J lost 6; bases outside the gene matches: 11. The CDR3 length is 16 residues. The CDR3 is CASSLGGVRGLREQYF. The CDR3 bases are TGTGCCAGCAGCTTAGGTGGGGTCAGGGGGCTGCGCGAGCAGTACTTC.

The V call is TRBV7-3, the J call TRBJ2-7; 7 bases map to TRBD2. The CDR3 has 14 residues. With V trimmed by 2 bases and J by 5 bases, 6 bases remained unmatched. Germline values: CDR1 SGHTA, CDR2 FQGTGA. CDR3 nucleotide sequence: TGTGCCAGCAGCTTAGGGGGAGGGAACCACGAGCAGTACTTC. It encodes CASSLGGGNHEQYF.

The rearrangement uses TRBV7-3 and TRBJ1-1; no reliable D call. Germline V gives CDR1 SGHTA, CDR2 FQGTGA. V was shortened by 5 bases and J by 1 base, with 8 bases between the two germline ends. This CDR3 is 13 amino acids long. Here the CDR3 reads CASSLHWNTEAFF. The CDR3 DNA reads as TGTGCCAGCAGCCTGCACTGGAACACTGAAGCTTTCTTT.

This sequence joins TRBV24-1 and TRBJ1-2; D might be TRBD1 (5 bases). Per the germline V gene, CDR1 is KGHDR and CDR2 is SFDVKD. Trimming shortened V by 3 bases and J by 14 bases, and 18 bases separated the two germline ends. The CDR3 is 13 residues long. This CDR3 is CATSDPTAPTMTF. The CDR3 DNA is TGTGCCACCAGTGATCCGACAGCCCCAACTATGACCTTC.

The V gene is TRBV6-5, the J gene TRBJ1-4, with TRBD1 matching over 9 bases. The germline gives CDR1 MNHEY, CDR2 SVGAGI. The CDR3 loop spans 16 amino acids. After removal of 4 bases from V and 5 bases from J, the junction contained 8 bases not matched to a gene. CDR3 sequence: CASSLTPGTGNEKLFF. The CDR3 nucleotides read TGTGCCAGCAGTTTAACCCCCGGGACAGGGAATGAAAAACTGTTTTTT.

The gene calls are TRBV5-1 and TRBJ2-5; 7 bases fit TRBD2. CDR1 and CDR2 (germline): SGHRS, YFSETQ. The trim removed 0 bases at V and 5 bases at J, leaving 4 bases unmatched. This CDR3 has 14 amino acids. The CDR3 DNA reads TGCGCCAGCAGCTTGGGTGTTAGCGGGGAGACCCAGTACTTC. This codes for CASSLGVSGETQYF.

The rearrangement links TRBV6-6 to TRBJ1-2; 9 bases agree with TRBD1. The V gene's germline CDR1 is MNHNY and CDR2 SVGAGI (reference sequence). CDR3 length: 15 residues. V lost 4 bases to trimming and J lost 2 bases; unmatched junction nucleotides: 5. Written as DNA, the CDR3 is TGTGCCAGCAGTTTGGACAGGGGAGGGAACTATGGCTACACCTTC. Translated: CASSLDRGGNYGYTF.

Here the CDR3 reads CASSPRGVPSTDTQYF. The CDR3 nucleotides are TGCGCCAGCAGCCCGCGGGGGGTACCGAGCACAGATACGCAGTATTTT. The chain carries TRBV5-1 and TRBJ2-3; 8 bases are a match to TRBD2. The CDR3 consists of 16 residues. Germline trimming cut 4 bases from V and 0 bases from J; bases unmatched to any gene: 7. Germline lookup yields CDR1 SGHRS and CDR2 YFSETQ.

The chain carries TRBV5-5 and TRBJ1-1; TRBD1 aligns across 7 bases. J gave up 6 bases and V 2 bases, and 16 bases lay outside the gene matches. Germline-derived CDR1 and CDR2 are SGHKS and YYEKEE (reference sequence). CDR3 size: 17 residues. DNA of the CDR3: TGTGCCAGCAGCTTAGGGGACAGAAACCTTGTCGACGCTGAAGCTTTCTTT. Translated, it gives CASSLGDRNLVDAEAFF.